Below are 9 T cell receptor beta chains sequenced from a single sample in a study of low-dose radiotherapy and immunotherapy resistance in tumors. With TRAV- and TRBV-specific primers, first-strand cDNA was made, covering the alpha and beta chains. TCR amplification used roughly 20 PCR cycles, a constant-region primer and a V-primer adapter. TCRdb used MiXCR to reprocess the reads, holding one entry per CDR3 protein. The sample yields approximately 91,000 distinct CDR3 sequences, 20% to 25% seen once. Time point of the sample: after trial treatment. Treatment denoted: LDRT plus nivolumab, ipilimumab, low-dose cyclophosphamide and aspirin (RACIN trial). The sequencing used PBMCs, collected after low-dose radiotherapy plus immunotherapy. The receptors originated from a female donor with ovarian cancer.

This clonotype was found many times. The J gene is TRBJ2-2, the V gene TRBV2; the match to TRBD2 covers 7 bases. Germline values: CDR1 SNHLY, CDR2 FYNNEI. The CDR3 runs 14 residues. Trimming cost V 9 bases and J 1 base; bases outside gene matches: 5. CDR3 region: CASKGGRNTGELFF. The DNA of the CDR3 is TGTGCCAGTAAAGGCGGGAGGAACACCGGGGAGCTGTTTTTT.

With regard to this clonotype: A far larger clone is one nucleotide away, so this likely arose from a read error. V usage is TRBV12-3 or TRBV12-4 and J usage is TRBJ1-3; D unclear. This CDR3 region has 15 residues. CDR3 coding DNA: TGTGCCAGCAGCCCACGGGGTTCATCTGGAAACACCAAATATTTT. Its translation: CASSPRGSSGNTKYF.

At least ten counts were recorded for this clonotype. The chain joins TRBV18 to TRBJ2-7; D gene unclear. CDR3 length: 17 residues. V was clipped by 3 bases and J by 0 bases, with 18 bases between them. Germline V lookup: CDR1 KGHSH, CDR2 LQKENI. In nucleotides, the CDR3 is TGTGCCAGCTCACCCCTTGGCGGAGTTTCGAGCTCCTACGAGCAGTACTTC. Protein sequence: CASSPLGGVSSSYEQYF. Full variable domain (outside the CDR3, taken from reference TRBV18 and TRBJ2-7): NAGVMQNPRHLVRRRGQEARLRCSPMKGHSHVYWYRQLPEEGLKFMVYLQKENIIDESGMPKERFSAEFPKEGPSILRIQQVVRGDSAAYFCASSPLGGVSSSYEQYFGPGTRLTVT.

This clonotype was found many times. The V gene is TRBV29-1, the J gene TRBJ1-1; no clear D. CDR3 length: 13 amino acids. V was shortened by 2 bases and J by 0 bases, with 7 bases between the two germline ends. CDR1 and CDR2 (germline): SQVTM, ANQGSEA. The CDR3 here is CSVEPRVNTEAFF. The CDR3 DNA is TGCAGCGTTGAACCCCGGGTGAACACTGAAGCTTTCTTT.

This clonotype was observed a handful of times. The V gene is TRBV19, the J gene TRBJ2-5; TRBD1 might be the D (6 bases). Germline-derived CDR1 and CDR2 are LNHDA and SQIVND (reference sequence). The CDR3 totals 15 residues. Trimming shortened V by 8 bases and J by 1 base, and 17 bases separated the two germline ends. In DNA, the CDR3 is TGTGCCAGTCAGCCGTCAGGGGTCTTCCAAGAGACCCAGTACTTC. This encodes CASQPSGVFQETQYF. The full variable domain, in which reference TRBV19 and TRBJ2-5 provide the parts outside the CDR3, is DGGITQSPKYLFRKEGQNVTLSCEQNLNHDAMYWYRQDPGQGLRLIYYSQIVNDFQKGDIAEGYSVSREKKESFPLTVTSAQKNPTAFYLCASQPSGVFQETQYFGPGTRLLVL.

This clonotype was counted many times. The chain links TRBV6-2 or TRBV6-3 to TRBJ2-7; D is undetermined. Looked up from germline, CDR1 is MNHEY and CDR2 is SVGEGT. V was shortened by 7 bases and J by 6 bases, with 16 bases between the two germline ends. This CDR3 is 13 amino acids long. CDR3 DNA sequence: TGTGCCAGCAAGGATGGCCCCCGGGCCGAGCAGTACTTC. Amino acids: CASKDGPRAEQYF.

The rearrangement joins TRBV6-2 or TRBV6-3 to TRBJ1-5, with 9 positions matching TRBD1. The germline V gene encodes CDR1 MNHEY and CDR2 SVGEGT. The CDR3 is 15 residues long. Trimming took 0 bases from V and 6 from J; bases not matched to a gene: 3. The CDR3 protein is CASSYSGQGSQPQHF. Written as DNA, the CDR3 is TGTGCCAGCAGTTACTCCGGACAGGGGAGTCAGCCCCAGCATTTT.

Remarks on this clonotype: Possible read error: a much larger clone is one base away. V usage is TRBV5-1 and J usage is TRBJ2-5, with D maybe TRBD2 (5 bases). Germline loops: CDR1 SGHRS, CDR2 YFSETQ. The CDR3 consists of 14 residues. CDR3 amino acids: CASSSTSGSETQCF. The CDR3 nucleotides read TGCGCCAGCAGCTCCACGTCTGGTAGCGAGACCCAGTGCTTC.

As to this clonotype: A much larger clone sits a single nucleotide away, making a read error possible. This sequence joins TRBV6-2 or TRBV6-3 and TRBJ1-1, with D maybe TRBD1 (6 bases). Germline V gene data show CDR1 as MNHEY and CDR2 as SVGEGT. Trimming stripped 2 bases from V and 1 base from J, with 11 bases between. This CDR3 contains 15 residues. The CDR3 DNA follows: TGTGCCAGCAGTTACGGCGGGACACCGAACACTGAAGCTTTCTTT. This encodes CASSYGGTPNTEAFF.